This T cell receptor (beta chain) stems from a study of T cell responses to AZD1222 COVID-19 vaccine. About this clone itself: The sample has other DNA sequences that encode this CDR3 too.

Trimming took off 1 base at V and 5 bases at J, with 11 bases between the two ends. Looked up from germline, CDR1 is LGHDT and CDR2 is YNNKEL (reference sequence). This CDR3 has 14 residues. Clones were read by immunoSEQ multiplex PCR, and TCRdb kept only the in-frame ones, dropping some. The sample has 120,000 to 150,000 clones; approximately 78% are singletons. The rearrangement uses TRBV3-1 (or the pseudogene TRBV3-2) and TRBJ1-1; D is undetermined. This TCR was sampled from an adult in good health. The source material was peripheral blood, sampled on day 0 of MenACWY control vaccination. Here the CDR3 reads CASSQGEGWTEAFF. CDR3 nucleotide sequence: TGTGCCAGCAGCCAAGGAGAAGGATGGACTGAAGCTTTCTTT.